This TCR beta chain was captured in a study of blood T cell repertoires in COVID-19. Study background: PBMCs, B-cell-depleted T cells, or T cells were the source of the cDNA or gDNA that made up the material.

Looked up from germline, CDR1 is SGHNT and CDR2 is YENEEA. V dropped 5 bases and J dropped 8; count of bases not matched to a gene: 6. The CDR3 has 14 residues. Original processing methods: Estimation of nucleated cell counts was performed using reference gene primer amplification. TCRdb's table, derived via immunoSEQ multiplex PCR, lists solely in-frame clones and lacks some. That table supplies the V and J calls and clone size; D and trimming were determined from the DNA. The data hold about 130,000 clones, with around 87% observed a single time. Input material: peripheral blood. V and J are TRBV11-3 and TRBJ2-1; 10 bases agree with TRBD2. The clonotype originates from a woman aged 50 to 60 who had recovered from COVID-19. The CDR3 bases are TGTGCCAGCAGCAGGGGACTAGCGTTTGATGAGCAGTTCTTC. It codes for CASSRGLAFDEQFF.